This record looks at one TCR beta chain sequence and its context. The data derive from a study of blood T cell repertoires in COVID-19. Study-wide context: Sites across the United States, Italy and Spain contributed samples from acute and convalescent COVID-19. PBMCs, B-cell-depleted T cells, or T cells provided the cDNA or gDNA that made up the material.

Per the study methods: Nucleated cell counts were estimated from reference gene primer amplification. Clones were sequenced by immunoSEQ multiplex PCR, and TCRdb holds only the in-frame ones, with some missing. V and J calls plus clone size are reproduced from that table; the DNA served to infer D and trimming. The sample lists over 600,000 clones, 70% to 90% occurring once. V was clipped by 2 bases and J by 7 bases, with 24 bases between them. CDR3 length equals 17 residues. CDR1 and CDR2 (germline): KGHSH, LQKENI. This receptor was taken from a woman aged 18-29 years with acute or convalescent COVID-19. V is TRBV18 and J is TRBJ2-7; no definite D call. The sequencing input was peripheral blood. CDR3 loop: CASSPGPLHQARWEQYF. CDR3 DNA sequence: TGTGCCAGCTCACCAGGTCCGCTGCACCAGGCAAGGTGGGAGCAGTACTTC. Using reference TRBV18 and TRBJ2-7 for the parts outside the CDR3, the full variable domain is NAGVMQNPRHLVRRRGQEARLRCSPMKGHSHVYWYRQLPEEGLKFMVYLQKENIIDESGMPKERFSAEFPKEGPSILRIQQVVRGDSAAYFCASSPGPLHQARWEQYFGPGTRLTVT.